The clone carrying this T cell receptor beta chain showed up many times. Looked up from germline, CDR1 is DFQATT and CDR2 is SNEGSKA (reference sequence). CDR3 length equals 15 residues. V lost 5 bases and J lost 5; bases outside the gene matches: 5. Preparation of the TCRbeta library used unique molecular identifiers. TCRdb re-analysed the PCR reads in MiXCR, keeping a single row per CDR3 protein. The table lists 200,000 to 250,000 distinct CDR3 sequences, roughly a tenth of them singletons. This entry is derived from a study of T-cell reconstitution after alpha-beta-depleted transplantation in children.

This sequence joins TRBV20-1 and TRBJ2-3; 15 bases are shared with TRBD2. The receptor was derived from a child less than two years old with acute myeloid leukemia, due to receive a stem cell transplant. The sample consisted of PBMCs, taken before TCRalphabeta/CD19-depleted stem cell transplant. CDR3 sequence: CSAGLAGGQVDTQYF. The CDR3 nucleotides read TGCAGTGCTGGACTAGCGGGGGGGCAAGTAGATACGCAGTATTTT.